This T cell receptor (beta chain) was captured in a study of T cell changes during pregnancy in multiple sclerosis. Trimming shortened V by 3 bases and J by 0 bases, and 12 bases separated the two germline ends. The germline V gene encodes CDR1 LNHDA and CDR2 SQIVND (reference sequence). The CDR3 is 16 residues long. This clone was counted a single time. Using immunoSEQ multiplex PCR, the repertoire was profiled, and TCRdb retains in-frame clones only, with some absent. Found here are some 40,000 clones, 94% of them singletons; the top ten hold 0.3% to 0.45%. J is TRBJ2-1 and V is TRBV19, with D perhaps matching TRBD1 (5 bases). Sequences were derived from CD4+ T cells from peripheral blood mononuclear cells, sampled in the second trimester of pregnancy. The source is a female donor with multiple sclerosis, enrolled in a pregnancy study. The CDR3 loop reads CASSMNTGRSYNEQFF. The CDR3 DNA follows: TGTGCCAGTAGTATGAATACAGGCCGCTCCTACAATGAGCAGTTCTTC.